Presented here are 3 T cell receptor beta chains from one specimen sequenced in a study of technical replicates of blood from a handful of donors. Some clones are missing from TCRdb's copy, which holds only in-frame ones; the method was immunoSEQ multiplex PCR. This table has 76,000 or so clones, over 75% appearing once. Sequenced sample: T cells isolated from PBMCs. The receptors were sampled from a human donor in good health.

This clone was counted a single time. This rearrangement joins TRBV9 to TRBJ2-1, with 8 bases that match TRBD1. Germline CDR1 SGDLS, CDR2 YYNGEE. The CDR3 has 17 amino acids. The J segment lost 2 bases and the V segment lost 0 bases, leaving 7 bases of the junction unmatched. In nucleotides, the CDR3 is TGTGCCAGCAGCGTAGCTCCGGGACAGGCACCCTACAATGAGCAGTTCTTC. As protein: CASSVAPGQAPYNEQFF.

This chain joins TRBV7-9 and TRBJ2-2; TRBD1 matches at 7 bases. The CDR3 runs 12 residues. V shed 11 bases, J shed 8 bases, and the junction held 8 bases outside the gene matches. Germline lookup yields CDR1 SEHNR and CDR2 FQNEAQ (reference sequence). CDR3 coding DNA: TGTGCCGCGAGACAGGGAAATGGGGAGCTGTTTTTT. This translates into CAARQGNGELFF.

The V gene is TRBV7-6, the J gene TRBJ2-1; 11 bases align to TRBD2. The CDR3 covers 15 residues. The V segment lost 5 bases and the J segment 8 bases; nucleotides outside the gene matches: 8. The germline CDR1 and CDR2 sequences are SGHVS and FNYEAQ. The CDR3: CASSRSGGDFHEQFF. The CDR3, as DNA: TGTGCCAGCAGCCGTAGCGGGGGGGACTTTCATGAGCAGTTCTTC.